This T cell receptor beta chain was obtained from a study of blood T cell repertoires in COVID-19. Study details: The samples span acute and convalescent COVID-19 from the United States, Italy and Spain.

There are 15 residues in the CDR3. Trimming shortened V by 1 base and J by 1 base, and 8 bases separated the two germline ends. The germline V gene encodes CDR1 SGHAT and CDR2 FQDESV (reference sequence). Assay: immunoSEQ multiplex PCR; the TCRdb copy retains only in-frame clones and omits some. The sample yields roughly 290,000 clones, roughly 80% seen once. J is TRBJ2-1 and V is TRBV11-1; tentatively, D is TRBD2 (5 bases). The source of this sequence is a woman between 50 and 59 years old with active or convalescent COVID-19. Source material: peripheral blood. The CDR3 DNA sequence: TGTGCCAGCAGCTTAGGCCCGGGGTCCTACAATGAGCAGTTCTTC. Encoded protein: CASSLGPGSYNEQFF.